This TCR beta chain is drawn from a study of beta chain features in type 1 diabetes. Whole-study results and caveats: The VDJ junctions of type 1 diabetes patients carried fewer insertions and more deletions. Among all four CD4+ subsets, Type 1 diabetes patients had TCRB CDR3s that were moderately but significantly shorter.

Sequenced material consisted of expressed TCRB transcripts (all of the isolated RNA was reverse transcribed). Clones were read by immunoSEQ multiplex PCR, and TCRdb kept only the in-frame ones, dropping some. The top ten clones hold under 5% of a sample with about 240,000 clones, 25% to 30% of them seen once. Per donor, one heparinised blood draw averaged roughly 120 mL. A CD45RO/CCR7/CD25/CD127/CD95/CD27 panel sorted naive, central memory, regulatory and stem cell-like memory CD4+ cells. For this clone: Its antigen is unidentified.

Germline assignment: CDR1 SGHTA and CDR2 FQGNSA. The V and J ends lost 2 bases and 3 bases respectively, with 13 bases between them. The CDR3 loop spans 15 amino acids. The sample taken for sequencing was central memory CD4+ T cells from blood. This clonotype was obtained from a man aged 30 to 39 in good health. This chain uses TRBV7-2 with TRBJ1-2; D remains unclear. CDR3 sequence (DNA): TGTGCCAGCAGCTTAACCCTTGGCGGAGACTATGGCTACACCTTC. Amino acid sequence: CASSLTLGGDYGYTF. Full variable domain (outside the CDR3, taken from reference TRBV7-2 and TRBJ1-2): GAGVSQSPSNKVTEKGKDVELRCDPISGHTALYWYRQSLGQGLEFLIYFQGNSAPDKSGLPSDRFSAERTGGSVSTLTIQRTQQEDSAVYLCASSLTLGGDYGYTFGSGTRLTVV.